The next 9 T cell receptor beta chains were all read from a single sample in a study of quantifying T cell responses using KT2 cells. About the research overall: RNA was reverse transcribed with TCR alpha and beta constant-region primers.

An oligo carrying a UMI was ligated to the cDNA 3' end. The first PCR ran roughly 4 cycles with an equimolar RC1.1 and RC1.2 beta primer mix. One entry per CDR3 protein, called by TCRdb with MiXCR from the UMI-ligation and nested PCR reads. This sample has about 32,000 distinct CDR3 sequences; 6% to 9.5% occur once, and the top ten carry 15% to 17%. The sequenced sample was PBMCs spiked with cells of the T cell clone KT2. These receptor sequences come from a human donor.

This clonotype was observed many times. The V and J genes are TRBV20-1 and TRBJ1-5; no definite D call. The ends were cut back, 0 bases at V and 0 bases at J, with 6 bases in the middle. The germline V gene has CDR1 DFQATT and CDR2 SNEGSKA (reference sequence). The CDR3 loop spans 14 amino acids. Here the CDR3 DNA reads TGCAGTGCTAGAGAAGGAACTAGCAATCAGCCCCAGCATTTT. Encoded protein: CSAREGTSNQPQHF.

In this sample, this clonotype turned up a few times. The chain links TRBV20-1 to TRBJ2-1, with a possible D match to TRBD2 (5 bases). V lost 0 bases to trimming and J lost 9 bases, with 15 bases between them. The CDR3 has 14 residues. Germline CDR1 and CDR2: DFQATT and SNEGSKA (reference sequence). The CDR3 DNA reads as TGCAGTGCTAGAGATCTCGAGGGAGTCGGTGAGCAGTTCTTC. Translation: CSARDLEGVGEQFF.

In its sample, this clonotype was seen many times. The V and J genes are TRBV6-5 and TRBJ1-6; perhaps TRBD1 as D (6 bases). The CDR3 consists of 13 residues. The V gene lost 3 bases and the J gene lost 8 bases, with 8 bases spanning the gap. CDR1 is MNHEY, CDR2 SVGAGI, per germline. The CDR3 DNA reads TGTGCCAGCAGTTATGCAGGGGATTCACCCCTCCACTTT. Translated: CASSYAGDSPLHF.

This sequence joins TRBV10-3 and TRBJ2-4; D unclear. Looked up from germline, CDR1 is ENHRY and CDR2 is SYGVKD. V lost 0 bases and J lost 3, with 15 bases in between. The CDR3 has 17 residues. CDR3 sequence (DNA): TGTGCCATCAGTGAGTCTGAGTCGCGAATGGGCAAAAACATTCAGTACTTC. This encodes CAISESESRMGKNIQYF.

For this clonotype: A single base separates this from a much larger clone, so it may be a read error. This chain uses TRBV15 with TRBJ2-7; 8 positions agree with TRBD2. This CDR3 has 15 residues. V was pared by 3 bases and J by 7 bases, with 11 bases of the junction left unmatched. CDR1 is LNHNV and CDR2 is YYDKDF in the germline V gene (reference sequence). The CDR3 sequence is CATSSDTAGGGEQYF. Here the CDR3 DNA reads TGTGCCACCAGCAGTGATACCGCAGGCGGGGGGGAGCAGTACTTC.

This clonotype has ten or more counts. The J gene is TRBJ1-2, the V gene TRBV30, with D possibly being TRBD1 (5 bases). The CDR3 consists of 13 residues. The germline CDR1 and CDR2 sequences are GTSNPN and SVGIG (reference sequence). Trimming pared 2 bases from V and 6 bases from J, leaving 13 bases between. The CDR3 loop reads CAWSPGTSDGYTF. Here the CDR3 DNA reads TGTGCCTGGAGTCCCGGGACTTCAGATGGCTACACCTTC.

This clonotype has ten or more counts. The V call is TRBV6-6, the J call TRBJ2-5, with TRBD2 identical over 11 bases. The ends lost 4 bases at V and 4 bases at J; junction bases unmatched: 8. The CDR3 has 16 residues. Germline CDR1 is MNHNY and CDR2 is SVGAGI (reference sequence). CDR3 bases: TGTGCCAGCAGTTCTCCGACTAGCGGGATCGGAGAGACCCAGTACTTC. Amino acid sequence: CASSSPTSGIGETQYF.

Only a few counts were recorded for this clonotype. J is TRBJ2-4 and V is TRBV6-1; TRBD2 agrees at 14 bases. V trimming: 8 bases; J trimming: 10 bases; junction bases outside the gene matches: 13. The CDR3 is 16 amino acids. Germline V gene lookup returns CDR1 MNHNS and CDR2 SASEGT. CDR3 in amino acids: CASSAKRGLAGGIQYF. The CDR3 coding sequence is TGTGCCAGCTCCGCCAAAAGAGGACTAGCGGGAGGAATTCAGTACTTC.

This clonotype was detected ten times or more. The chain recombines TRBV20-1 with TRBJ1-5; 7 bases map to TRBD1. The CDR3 has 14 residues. The germline V gene encodes CDR1 DFQATT and CDR2 SNEGSKA (reference sequence). Trimming removed 6 bases from V and 2 bases from J; junction bases left unmatched: 7. CDR3 protein: CSAKQGRRNQPQHF. The CDR3 coding sequence is TGCAGTGCGAAACAGGGGAGGCGCAATCAGCCCCAGCATTTT.